Presented here are 16 T cell receptor beta chains from one specimen sequenced in a study of identical twins. TCRdb re-called the 5' RACE reads through MiXCR, storing one row per CDR3 protein. This table holds around 500,000 distinct CDR3 sequences, about 14% found once. This sample also appeared in a second study, on yellow fever vaccine responses in identical twins.

Sequencing was done on a sample of CD4+ T cells sorted from blood. These receptors were taken from a young woman in good health.

Many counts were recorded for this clonotype. The rearrangement joins TRBV5-1 to TRBJ2-3, with a tentative D call TRBD2 (5 bases). Germline loops: CDR1 SGHRS, CDR2 YFSETQ. The length of the CDR3 is 15 residues. Trimming pared 0 bases from V and 5 bases from J, leaving 13 bases between. The CDR3 loop is CASSLGASTQDTQYF. Written as DNA, the CDR3 is TGCGCCAGCAGCTTGGGGGCTAGCACTCAAGATACGCAGTATTTT.

The chain combines TRBV4-1 with TRBJ2-3; a weak D match, TRBD1 (6 bases). This CDR3 spans 16 amino acids. CDR1 is MGHRA, CDR2 YSYEKL, per germline. V dropped 6 bases and J dropped 4 bases, with 20 bases sitting between them. The CDR3 nucleotides read TGCGCCAGCAGTCTCACAGGGCTTGGGGCACCAGATACGCAGTATTTT. It yields the protein CASSLTGLGAPDTQYF.

This chain joins TRBV5-1 and TRBJ1-5, with TRBD1 as a possible D gene (5 bases). CDR1 SGHRS and CDR2 YFSETQ come from the germline V gene. The CDR3 extends over 15 amino acids. The V end lost 5 bases, the J end lost 6 bases, and 18 bases lay between the germline ends. This chain's CDR3 is CASSAVGGTGQPQHF. The CDR3 DNA follows: TGCGCCAGCAGTGCGGTGGGGGGTACGGGTCAGCCCCAGCATTTT.

The rearrangement joins TRBV24-1 to TRBJ2-2, with D unresolved. Trimming cost V 5 bases and J 8 bases, with 14 bases left between them. This CDR3 spans 14 amino acids. Per the germline V gene, CDR1 is KGHDR and CDR2 is SFDVKD. The CDR3 sequence: CATSALQGRGELFF. The CDR3 nucleotides read TGTGCCACCAGTGCCCTCCAAGGTCGAGGGGAGCTGTTTTTT.

This clonotype was picked up a small number of times. The chain is built from TRBV2 and TRBJ2-4, with a tentative D call TRBD2 (6 bases). In germline, CDR1 is SNHLY, CDR2 FYNNEI. CDR3 size: 14 residues. Trimming stripped 4 bases from V and 8 bases from J, with 15 bases between. CDR3 DNA: TGTGCCAGCAGTGGGGTAGCGGTGTCTGACATTCAGTACTTC. Its translation: CASSGVAVSDIQYF.

In its sample, this clonotype was seen many times. The chain has TRBV11-2 and TRBJ2-1, with D unresolved. The germline gives CDR1 SGHAT, CDR2 FQNNGV. The CDR3 is 10 residues long. Deletions cut 4 bases from V and 7 bases from J, with 2 bases between. CDR3 residues: CASSSNEQFF. The CDR3 region has the DNA TGTGCCAGCAGCTCTAATGAGCAGTTCTTC. Filled out from reference TRBV11-2 and TRBJ2-1, the complete variable domain reads EAGVAQSPRYKIIEKRQSVAFWCNPISGHATLYWYQQILGQGPKLLIQFQNNGVVDDSQLPKDRFSAERLKGVDSTLKIQPAKLEDSAVYLCASSSNEQFFGPGTRLTVL.

In its sample, this clonotype was seen a few times. This rearrangement joins TRBV2 to TRBJ2-1; D remains ambiguous. V lost 5 bases and J 6 bases, leaving 11 bases between the germline ends. The CDR3 runs to 13 residues. The V gene's germline CDR1 is SNHLY and CDR2 FYNNEI. CDR3 in DNA: TGTGCCAGCAGTAACACAGTTGCCAATGAGCAGTTCTTC. Translating it yields CASSNTVANEQFF.

V gene TRBV6-2 or TRBV6-3 combines with J gene TRBJ2-7; weak D call: TRBD1 (6 bases). CDR3 size: 14 residues. Trimming removed 2 bases at V and 6 bases at J, with 14 bases between. Germline lookup yields CDR1 MNHEY and CDR2 SVGEGT. CDR3 in amino acids: CASSYSQGKREQYF. CDR3 DNA sequence: TGTGCCAGCAGTTACAGCCAGGGGAAACGCGAGCAGTACTTC.

This clonotype was seen a few times. This chain joins TRBV28 and TRBJ2-5; TRBD2 matches at 12 bases. The CDR3 consists of 19 residues. Losses at the gene ends were 6 bases for V and 2 bases for J; bases not matched to a gene: 16. The germline CDR1 and CDR2 sequences are MDHEN and SYDVKM. CDR3 amino acids: CASSKTRLRTSGTQETQYF. CDR3 bases: TGTGCCAGCAGCAAGACCCGTTTGAGGACTAGCGGGACACAAGAGACCCAGTACTTC.

This clonotype has just a few counts. The chain combines TRBV20-1 with TRBJ2-7; D is uncertain. The CDR3 is made up of 14 amino acids. The germline V gene encodes CDR1 DFQATT and CDR2 SNEGSKA (reference sequence). V lost 0 bases and J lost 2, with 11 bases in between. The CDR3 DNA sequence: TGCAGTGCTAGAGATACGGCCCGGCCCTACGAGCAGTACTTC. Its protein product is CSARDTARPYEQYF.

The chain is built from TRBV5-1 and TRBJ2-7; a possible D gene is TRBD1 (6 bases). This CDR3 is 12 amino acids long. Deletions cut 4 bases from V and 5 bases from J, with 10 bases between. Germline V gene data show CDR1 as SGHRS and CDR2 as YFSETQ. As DNA, the CDR3 is TGCGCCAGCAGCGGGCAGGGGCACGAGCAGTACTTC. It translates to CASSGQGHEQYF.

With regard to this clonotype: One end of the junction is discordant with germline, which a read error may explain. The chain has TRBV20-1 and TRBJ2-1, with 7 bases identical to TRBD2. CDR1 DFQATT and CDR2 SNEGSKA come from the germline V gene (reference sequence). The CDR3 length is 17 residues. CDR3 in amino acids: CCAPSPGLGNGVYEQFF. CDR3 DNA: TGCTGTGCTCCCTCGCCCGGACTAGGGAATGGAGTGTATGAGCAGTTCTTC.

This clonotype was picked up a small number of times. The J gene is TRBJ2-1, the V gene TRBV20-1; D call uncertain. The ends were cut back, 5 bases at V and 11 bases at J, with 4 bases in the middle. Looked up from germline, CDR1 is DFQATT and CDR2 is SNEGSKA (reference sequence). The CDR3 has 8 residues. The DNA for the CDR3 is TGCAGTGCTCGGCAGCAGTTCTTC. Its translation: CSARQQFF.

This clonotype was detected ten times or more. The chain has TRBV7-3 and TRBJ2-3, with D possibly called TRBD1 or TRBD2 (5 bases each). The CDR3 consists of 18 residues. V lost 1 base to trimming and J lost 2 bases, with 19 bases between them. Per the germline V gene, CDR1 is SGHTA and CDR2 is FQGTGA. The CDR3 sequence is CASSLKWEWTRHTDTQYF. In nucleotides, the CDR3 is TGTGCCAGCAGCTTAAAATGGGAGTGGACACGGCACACAGATACGCAGTATTTT. The full variable domain, with the rest looked up from reference TRBV7-3 and TRBJ2-3, is GAGVSQTPSNKVTEKGKYVELRCDPISGHTALYWYRQSLGQGPEFLIYFQGTGAADDSGLPNDRFFAVRPEGSVSTLKIQRTERGDSAVYLCASSLKWEWTRHTDTQYFGPGTRLTVL.

The rearrangement joins TRBV4-2 to TRBJ2-2, with 10 positions matching TRBD2. The CDR3 covers 23 residues. Germline values: CDR1 LGHNA, CDR2 YNFKEQ. Trimming removed 4 bases from V and 5 bases from J; junction bases left unmatched: 28. The CDR3 loop reads CASSPQNLALVAGGPSGTGELFF. CDR3 coding DNA: TGTGCCAGCAGCCCGCAGAATTTAGCTCTTGTAGCGGGAGGCCCCTCGGGTACCGGGGAGCTGTTTTTT.

This clonotype has a handful of counts. The rearrangement links TRBV21-1 to TRBJ2-3; TRBD2, the D gene given by the table, was not confirmed from the DNA. TRBV21-1 is annotated as a pseudogene. CDR3 length: 17 amino acids. The CDR3 reads CASSKIRQRSFTDTQYF. CDR3 nucleotide sequence: TGTGCCAGCAGCAAAATACGGCAGCGGTCTTTCACAGATACGCAGTATTTT.